Presented here are 4 T cell receptor beta chains from one specimen sequenced in a study of neurological immune-mediated disorders. TCRdb itself ran the 5' RACE reads through MiXCR, one entry per CDR3 protein. The table includes tens of thousands of distinct CDR3 sequences, 5.2% detected once. Sequencing used PBMCs. The receptors here all came from a man aged 18 to 30 with multiple sclerosis.

This clonotype was counted ten times or more. The V and J genes are TRBV15 and TRBJ2-4; tentatively, D is TRBD1 (5 bases). The CDR3 has 18 amino acids. Germline CDR1 LNHNV, CDR2 YYDKDF (reference sequence). V shed 7 bases and J shed 1 base, with 23 bases lying between them. The CDR3 nucleotides are TGTGCCACCAACTCCCCGGTTGGGTCAGGGCTGGCCAAAAACATTCAGTACTTC. This sequence encodes CATNSPVGSGLAKNIQYF.

This clonotype appeared a few times. This chain connects TRBV5-6 to TRBJ2-1, with D tentatively TRBD1 or TRBD2 (5 bases each). This CDR3 comprises 13 residues. The germline V gene has CDR1 SGHDT and CDR2 YYEEEE. V was trimmed by 0 bases and J by 8 bases, leaving 9 bases between them. In nucleotides, the CDR3 is TGTGCCAGCAGCTTGGGAAAGGGACATGAGCAGTTCTTC. As protein: CASSLGKGHEQFF. Based on the CDR3 plus reference TRBV5-6 and TRBJ2-1, the full variable domain is DAGVTQSPTHLIKTRGQQVTLRCSPKSGHDTVSWYQQALGQGPQFIFQYYEEEERQRGNFPDRFSGHQFPNYSSELNVNALLLGDSALYLCASSLGKGHEQFFGPGTRLTVL.

This clonotype appeared many times. This chain uses TRBV12-3 or TRBV12-4 with TRBJ1-1, with 8 bases fitting TRBD1. The CDR3 covers 14 residues. Trimming removed 5 bases from V and 7 bases from J; junction bases left unmatched: 9. CDR3: CASSNIRQGIEAFF. CDR3 bases: TGTGCCAGCAGTAACATCCGACAGGGGATTGAAGCTTTCTTT.

This clonotype was counted ten times or more. This chain joins TRBV7-9 and TRBJ1-1; D might be TRBD1 (6 bases). The germline gives CDR1 SEHNR, CDR2 FQNEAQ (reference sequence). The CDR3 spans 14 residues. The ends were cut back, 2 bases at V and 7 bases at J, with 14 bases in the middle. The CDR3 sequence: CASSLIPDSHEAFF. The CDR3 nucleotides read TGTGCCAGCAGCTTAATCCCGGACAGCCATGAAGCTTTCTTT.